The 13 T cell receptor beta chains reported below all come from one sample, sequenced in a study of beta chain features in type 1 diabetes. The whole isolated RNA underwent reverse transcription, so sequencing captured expressed TCRB transcripts. TCRdb's table, derived via immunoSEQ multiplex PCR, lists solely in-frame clones and lacks some. The sample holds 300,000 to 400,000 clones, 10% to 15% seen once. Sequencing used naive CD4+ T cells from blood. These receptors all stem from a man aged 18 to 30 in good health.

The chain couples TRBV5-1 to TRBJ2-1; 11 bases are shared with TRBD2. The CDR3 is made up of 17 amino acids. Germline lookup yields CDR1 SGHRS and CDR2 YFSETQ. Germline trimming cut 4 bases from V and 3 bases from J; bases unmatched to any gene: 9. Here the CDR3 reads CASSPGVAGGIYNEQFF. CDR3 DNA: TGCGCCAGCAGCCCGGGAGTAGCGGGGGGGATCTACAATGAGCAGTTCTTC.

This clone was detected a few times. This sequence joins TRBV28 and TRBJ2-7; 9 bases agree with TRBD2. Trimming cost V 6 bases and J 3 bases; bases outside gene matches: 12. The germline gives CDR1 MDHEN, CDR2 SYDVKM. There are 16 residues in the CDR3. DNA for the CDR3: TGTGCCAGCAGACGGCCGGGGGCTAGCGGGAACTACGAGCAGTACTTC. Its translation: CASRRPGASGNYEQYF.

In this sample, this clone turned up a few times. The V and J genes are TRBV4-1 and TRBJ2-7; 8 nucleotides agree with TRBD2. V gave up 3 bases and J gave up 3 bases; unmatched junction bases: 7. The CDR3 loop spans 15 amino acids. Looked up from germline, CDR1 is MGHRA and CDR2 is YSYEKL. CDR3 in amino acids: CASSHVAGGYYEQYF. The CDR3 DNA reads TGCGCCAGCAGCCATGTGGCGGGAGGCTACTACGAGCAGTACTTC.

The chain couples TRBV27 to TRBJ2-1, with 11 bases that match TRBD2. CDR3 size: 16 residues. The V gene end was trimmed by 5 bases and the J gene end by 7 bases; junction bases not matched to a gene: 10. Germline lookup yields CDR1 MNHEY and CDR2 SMNVEV (reference sequence). The CDR3 here is CASSPSLAGGLNEQFF. For the CDR3, the DNA is TGTGCCAGCAGTCCCTCGCTAGCGGGAGGTCTGAATGAGCAGTTCTTC.

This clone was observed a few times. This rearrangement joins TRBV6-5 to TRBJ2-1; 9 bases align to TRBD2. V trimming: 10 bases; J trimming: 7 bases; junction bases outside the gene matches: 11. Germline lookup yields CDR1 MNHEY and CDR2 SVGAGI. The CDR3 sequence is 14 residues long. DNA for the CDR3: TGTGCCACCCTGGATGTAGCGGGAGAGAATGAGCAGTTCTTC. Translation gives CATLDVAGENEQFF.

This clone was observed at least ten times. The rearrangement joins TRBV29-1 to TRBJ2-7; TRBD2 aligns across 8 bases. The CDR3 length is 14 residues. V lost 4 bases, J lost 6 bases, and 11 bases stayed unmatched. Germline CDR1 is SQVTM and CDR2 is ANQGSEA. The CDR3 sequence: CSVAYSGDGGEQYF. The DNA for the CDR3 is TGCAGCGTTGCCTATAGCGGGGACGGGGGCGAGCAGTACTTC.

Only a few counts were recorded for this clone. This chain connects TRBV4-1 to TRBJ2-1, with TRBD1 identical over 7 bases. In germline, CDR1 is MGHRA, CDR2 YSYEKL. The V and J ends lost 1 base and 6 bases, in that order; junction bases with no gene match: 3. CDR3 length: 14 residues. CDR3 loop: CASSQGGQPNEQFF. CDR3 bases: TGCGCCAGCAGCCAAGGGGGACAGCCCAATGAGCAGTTCTTC.

The V and J genes are TRBV28 and TRBJ2-7; the match to TRBD2 covers 7 bases. This CDR3 is built from 15 residues. Germline CDR1 is MDHEN and CDR2 is SYDVKM. V gave up 5 bases and J gave up 4 bases; unmatched junction bases: 11. The CDR3: CASSPRAGRSYEQYF. DNA for the CDR3: TGTGCCAGCAGTCCCCGAGCGGGGCGATCTTACGAGCAGTACTTC.

There are a few counts of this clone. The rearrangement joins TRBV14 to TRBJ2-5; 9 bases match TRBD1. The CDR3 extends over 14 amino acids. V lost 4 bases, J lost 11 bases, and 11 bases stayed unmatched. Germline V gene sequence: CDR1 SGHDN, CDR2 FVKESK. The CDR3 spells CASSLGQGLREQYF. The CDR3 region has the DNA TGTGCCAGCAGCCTTGGACAGGGGCTTCGGGAGCAGTACTTC.

This clone has more than one count but fewer than ten. The CDR3 DNA reads as TGTGCCAGCAGCGGATTCTACCGGGAATACAATGGCTACACCTTC. The encoded protein is CASSGFYREYNGYTF. The chain joins TRBV5-4 to TRBJ1-2; D ambiguous. Trimming removed 4 bases from V and 6 bases from J, with 19 bases in between. Germline V gene data show CDR1 as SGHNT and CDR2 as YYREEE (reference sequence). This CDR3 has 15 amino acids.

The chain has TRBV28 and TRBJ1-2; tentatively, D is TRBD1 (5 bases). CDR1 and CDR2 (germline): MDHEN, SYDVKM. The CDR3 is made up of 11 amino acids. The V end was cut by 2 bases, the J end by 11 bases, with 9 bases between. CDR3 nucleotide sequence: TGTGCCAGCAGTTTAAGCGGGACGTACACCTTC. As protein: CASSLSGTYTF.

The rearrangement uses TRBV7-9 and TRBJ2-5; TRBD2 agrees at 8 bases. Germline V gene data show CDR1 as SEHNR and CDR2 as FQNEAQ (reference sequence). The junction had 3 bases not matched to a gene; V was cut back by 5 bases and J by 4 bases. The CDR3 contains 13 residues. This CDR3 reads CASSPGGAETQYF. CDR3 coding DNA: TGTGCCAGCAGCCCCGGGGGGGCAGAGACCCAGTACTTC.

This chain links TRBV18 with TRBJ2-3; TRBD2 matches at 11 bases. Germline CDR1 KGHSH, CDR2 LQKENI. The CDR3 runs to 19 residues. The trim removed 4 bases at V and 0 bases at J, leaving 12 bases unmatched. The CDR3 protein is CASSHSLAGGPTSTDTQYF. CDR3 coding DNA: TGTGCCAGCTCACACAGCCTAGCGGGGGGCCCCACTAGCACAGATACGCAGTATTTT.